This passage covers 15 T cell receptor beta chains from one sample sequenced in a study of T cell repertoires in cytomegalovirus infection. Their antigens remain unidentified. TCRdb called the reads again in MiXCR, with one record for every CDR3 protein. In the table there are approximately 340,000 distinct CDR3 sequences, 29% of which are singletons. The source material was cultured PBMCs, sampled from culture after CMV antigen stimulation. Source of these receptors: a human donor in good health (CMV status not recorded). Some clones in this sample may be carry-over from other donors' samples.

This clonotype came up a few times. This sequence joins TRBV7-6 and TRBJ2-7, with 12 bases matching TRBD1. The CDR3 length is 15 residues. Trimming cost V 4 bases and J 2 bases; bases outside gene matches: 3. CDR1 is SGHVS, CDR2 FNYEAQ, per germline. CDR3 in DNA: TGTGCCAGCAGCTCCGGGACAGGGGGCACCTACGAGCAGTACTTC. Translated: CASSSGTGGTYEQYF.

The chain has TRBV11-2 and TRBJ2-2; perhaps TRBD1 as D (6 bases). CDR1 and CDR2 (germline): SGHAT, FQNNGV. Trimming shortened V by 2 bases and J by 1 base, and 17 bases separated the two germline ends. The CDR3 spans 18 residues. This CDR3 reads CASSLILTGPLNTGELFF. DNA for the CDR3: TGTGCCAGCAGCTTAATTTTGACAGGACCTCTGAACACCGGGGAGCTGTTTTTT.

This clonotype was seen at least ten times. This rearrangement joins TRBV6-1 to TRBJ2-1; no firm D call. Germline V gene sequence: CDR1 MNHNS, CDR2 SASEGT. V gave up 6 bases and J gave up 2 bases, with 11 bases separating them. The CDR3 has 14 residues. CDR3 loop: CASSLNRAYNEQFF. In DNA, the CDR3 is TGTGCCAGCAGCTTAAATAGGGCCTACAATGAGCAGTTCTTC.

This clonotype has just a few counts. The chain uses TRBV11-2 and TRBJ2-4, with 12 bases matching TRBD2. V trimming: 5 bases; J trimming: 7 bases; junction bases outside the gene matches: 9. This CDR3 has 16 amino acids. The germline gives CDR1 SGHAT, CDR2 FQNNGV. CDR3 DNA sequence: TGTGCCAGCAGCCCAAACCTAGCGGGAGGGATGAACATTCAGTACTTC. This sequence encodes CASSPNLAGGMNIQYF.

This clonotype appeared many times. V is TRBV6-1 and J is TRBJ2-7; 14 bases are shared with TRBD2. This CDR3 contains 16 residues. Germline assignment: CDR1 MNHNS and CDR2 SASEGT. V shed 5 bases, J shed 4 bases, and the junction held 7 bases outside the gene matches. Here the CDR3 reads CASSTPRLAGGYEQYF. CDR3 in DNA: TGTGCCAGCAGTACCCCACGACTAGCGGGAGGGTACGAGCAGTACTTC.

In this sample, this clonotype turned up a few times. The chain has TRBV6-5 and TRBJ2-1; no clear D. CDR3 length: 15 residues. Trimming shortened V by 5 bases and J by 4 bases, and 15 bases separated the two germline ends. Germline CDR1 and CDR2: MNHEY and SVGAGI. CDR3 in amino acids: CASSGIDRPYNEQFF. The CDR3, as DNA: TGTGCCAGCAGTGGCATCGACCGGCCTTACAATGAGCAGTTCTTC.

This clonotype appeared a single time. The CDR3 spells CASTAIKEKLFF. The CDR3 nucleotides are TGTGCCAGCACCGCCATAAAAGAAAAACTGTTTTTT. The chain uses TRBV28 and TRBJ1-4; D is undetermined. Trimming left V 7 bases short and J 8 bases short, with 11 bases between. The CDR3 extends over 12 amino acids. Germline V CDR1 and CDR2: MDHEN, SYDVKM.

The V gene is TRBV6-1, the J gene TRBJ2-6; D could derive from TRBD1 or TRBD2 (5 bases each). The length of the CDR3 is 17 residues. V lost 2 bases and J lost 4, with 15 bases in between. CDR1 is MNHNS, CDR2 SASEGT, per germline. The CDR3: CASSEKRGGLGANVLTF. The CDR3 DNA is TGTGCCAGCAGTGAAAAAAGGGGCGGGTTAGGGGCCAACGTCCTGACTTTC.

The chain recombines TRBV6-2 or TRBV6-3 with TRBJ1-5; possible D gene TRBD1, 6 bases. Germline-derived CDR1 and CDR2 are MNHEY and SVGEGT. This CDR3 is built from 15 residues. Trimming removed 9 bases from V and 6 bases from J, with 21 bases in between. The CDR3 DNA follows: TGTGCCAGTTCTTCTAGGGGATCAGGGGCTCAGCCCCAGCATTTT. Its translation: CASSSRGSGAQPQHF.

The chain combines TRBV5-1 with TRBJ1-2, with D possibly TRBD1 on 5 matching bases. Germline V gene sequence: CDR1 SGHRS, CDR2 YFSETQ. The CDR3 length is 14 residues. Trimming took 9 bases from V and 3 from J, leaving 18 bases between them. For the CDR3, the DNA is TGCGCCACTGCGGAGGGGTCAGAGTACTATGGCTACACCTTC. It codes for CATAEGSEYYGYTF.

J is TRBJ1-1 and V is TRBV9; 7 bases align to TRBD1. The length of the CDR3 is 14 residues. Germline trimming cut 7 bases from V and 1 base from J; bases unmatched to any gene: 7. CDR1 is SGDLS and CDR2 is YYNGEE in the germline V gene. The CDR3 sequence is CASGSGQQNTEAFF. The CDR3 DNA reads as TGTGCCAGCGGGTCGGGACAGCAGAACACTGAAGCTTTCTTT. The full variable domain, with the rest looked up from reference TRBV9 and TRBJ1-1, is DSGVTQTPKHLITATGQRVTLRCSPRSGDLSVYWYQQSLDQGLQFLIQYYNGEERAKGNILERFSAQQFPDLHSELNLSSLELGDSALYFCASGSGQQNTEAFFGQGTRLTVV.

This clonotype was observed many times. The chain employs TRBV2 and TRBJ1-2; D possibly corresponds to TRBD1 (5 bases). Germline V lookup: CDR1 SNHLY, CDR2 FYNNEI. The CDR3 contains 14 residues. Between the trimmed V and J ends, which lost 4 bases and 3 bases, there was a span of 12 bases. CDR3 nucleotide sequence: TGTGCCAGCAGTGGATGGGGCGGGTACTATGGCTACACCTTC. Translation gives CASSGWGGYYGYTF.

The V gene is TRBV28, the J gene TRBJ2-5; a weak D match, TRBD1 (5 bases). The CDR3 has 14 residues. Trimming cost V 6 bases and J 5 bases, with 16 bases left between them. CDR1 MDHEN and CDR2 SYDVKM come from the germline V gene. CDR3 loop: CASRPIGEWETQYF. The CDR3 DNA sequence: TGTGCCAGCAGGCCTATAGGGGAATGGGAGACCCAGTACTTC.

This clonotype was counted only a few times. J is TRBJ1-5 and V is TRBV15; D unclear. The CDR3 extends over 15 amino acids. Trimming removed 0 bases at V and 4 bases at J, with 10 bases between. Germline V gene lookup returns CDR1 LNHNV and CDR2 YYDKDF (reference sequence). The CDR3 DNA sequence: TGTGCCACCAGCAGAGATCGACACAATAATCAGCCCCAGCATTTT. Its protein product is CATSRDRHNNQPQHF. Supplemented by reference TRBV15 and TRBJ1-5, the full variable domain reads DAMVIQNPRYQVTQFGKPVTLSCSQTLNHNVMYWYQQKSSQAPKLLFHYYDKDFNNEADTPDNFQSRRPNTSFCFLDIRSPGLGDTAMYLCATSRDRHNNQPQHFGDGTRLSIL.

The CDR3 loop reads CASGFSSSGANVLTF. CDR3 DNA: TGTGCTAGTGGTTTTTCGAGCTCTGGGGCCAACGTCCTGACTTTC. The chain employs TRBV12-5 and TRBJ2-6; no reliable D call. The CDR3 length is 15 residues. Germline-derived CDR1 and CDR2 are LGHNT and FRNRAP. Trimming took off 3 bases at V and 0 bases at J, with 6 bases between the two ends.